These T cell receptor beta chains were read from a single sample in a study of a mutant IDH1 vaccine in newly diagnosed glioma. No antigen is known for these receptors. Assay: immunoSEQ multiplex PCR; the TCRdb copy retains only in-frame clones and omits some. The sample includes about 40,000 clones, approximately 90% of them seen just once. Sequences were derived from PBMCs, sampled from a glioma patient whose treatment included an IDH1 peptide vaccine. Receptor source: a man in his fifties with glioma. The CDR3 runs from the conserved cysteine through the conserved F or W. D genes are given only for firm matches. Where a row states a size, it is once, few, many or the class of an expanded clone; other rows omit it.

>TRBV5-1|TRBJ2-7|TRBD2|NA
CASSLRLAGERSYEQYF
TGCGCCAGCAGCTTGAGGCTAGCGGGAGAAAGGTCCTACGAGCAGTACTTC
>TRBV6-1|TRBJ1-2|TRBD1|NA
CASSDSGQGGYGYTF
TGTGCCAGCAGTGATTCCGGACAGGGTGGCTATGGCTACACCTTC
>TRBV5-1|TRBJ1-3|NA|once
CASSFISGSGNTIYF
TGCGCCAGCAGCTTCATAAGCGGCTCTGGAAACACCATATATTTT
>TRBV30|TRBJ2-1|NA|few
CAWTGSYNEQFF
TGTGCCTGGACAGGATCCTACAATGAGCAGTTCTTC
>TRBV7-9|TRBJ1-4|NA|NA
CASSSTVEKLFF
TGTGCCAGCAGCTCGACAGTAGAAAAACTGTTTTTT
>TRBV11-2|TRBJ2-5|TRBD2|NA
CASSLGRLAGLETQYF
TGTGCCAGCAGCTTAGGTCGACTAGCGGGGCTGGAGACCCAGTACTTC
>TRBV7-6|TRBJ2-7|TRBD1|once
CASSRTGQPRSYEQYF
TGTGCCAGCAGCCGGACAGGGCAGCCCCGGTCCTACGAGCAGTACTTC
>TRBV7-2|TRBJ2-7|TRBD1|NA
CASSSRWQGDEQYF
TGTGCCAGCAGCTCACGGTGGCAGGGGGACGAGCAGTACTTC
>TRBV5-1|TRBJ2-1|TRBD2|NA
CASSLYGGGGADEQFF
TGCGCCAGCAGCTTATATGGGGGCGGGGGGGCCGATGAGCAGTTCTTC
>TRBV5-1|TRBJ1-2|NA|NA
CASRPGTTYYGYTF
TGCGCCAGCAGGCCCGGGACAACTTACTATGGCTACACCTTC
>TRBV4-3|TRBJ2-7|NA|NA
CASSQDRVRAYNEQYF
TGCGCCAGCAGCCAAGATCGGGTAAGGGCGTACAACGAGCAGTACTTC
>TRBV5-5|TRBJ1-3|TRBD1|NA
CASSLSPGQGYTIYF
TGTGCCAGCAGCCTCTCCCCGGGACAGGGCTACACCATATATTTT
>TRBV5-8|TRBJ2-7|TRBD2|NA
CASVLAGAYEQYF
TGTGCCAGCGTCTTAGCGGGAGCCTACGAGCAGTACTTC
>TRBV29-1|TRBJ1-1|NA|NA
CSVEDAPGHTEAFF
TGCAGCGTTGAAGATGCGCCAGGGCACACTGAAGCTTTCTTT
>TRBV5-1|TRBJ2-3|TRBD2|NA
CASSLTSGTDTQYF
TGCGCCAGCAGCTTGACTAGCGGCACAGATACGCAGTATTTT
>TRBV5-1|TRBJ2-7|NA|NA
CASSFGGTYEQYF
TGCGCCAGCAGCTTCGGGGGTACCTACGAGCAGTACTTC
>TRBV19|TRBJ2-2|TRBD2|NA
CASSRTSGQNTGELFF
TGTGCCAGTAGTCGAACTAGCGGGCAGAACACCGGGGAGCTGTTTTTT
>TRBV18|TRBJ1-2|TRBD1|NA
CASSPRGTDGYTF
TGTGCCAGCTCACCACGAGGGACAGATGGCTACACCTTC
>TRBV4-2|TRBJ2-5|TRBD2|NA
CASSQDSLAGGQETQYF
TGTGCCAGCAGCCAAGATTCCCTAGCGGGGGGGCAAGAGACCCAGTACTTC
>TRBV7-9|TRBJ2-1|NA|NA
CASSPDWRGDYNEQFF
TGTGCCAGCAGCCCCGACTGGCGAGGCGACTACAATGAGCAGTTCTTC
>TRBV14|TRBJ1-2|NA|NA
CASSQIRDYGYTF
TGTGCCAGCAGCCAGATCCGGGACTATGGCTACACCTTC
>TRBV10-1|TRBJ2-1|TRBD2|once
CASSGGNEQFF
TGCGCCAGCAGCGGGGGGAATGAGCAGTTCTTC
>TRBV6-1|TRBJ1-5|TRBD1|NA
CASTGTVVLYQPQHF
TGTGCCAGCACCGGGACAGTTGTCCTTTATCAGCCCCAGCATTTT
>TRBV7-6|TRBJ2-3|NA|NA
CASSPLQGSIDTQYF
TGTGCCAGCAGCCCACTACAGGGATCGATAGATACGCAGTATTTT
>TRBV5-4|TRBJ2-7|NA|NA
CASSSTTGEGAYEQYF
TGTGCCAGCAGCTCAACTACAGGGGAGGGGGCCTACGAGCAGTACTTC
>TRBV5-1|TRBJ2-7|NA|NA
CASSLGAGAQESYEQYF
TGCGCCAGCAGCTTGGGAGCAGGGGCGCAAGAGTCCTACGAGCAGTACTTC
>TRBV5-1|TRBJ2-1|NA|NA
CASSLGGYSYNEQFF
TGCGCCAGCAGCTTGGGGGGCTACTCCTACAATGAGCAGTTCTTC
>TRBV10-2|TRBJ2-2|NA|once
CASSQQRQAHTGELFF
TGCGCCAGCAGCCAGCAAAGACAGGCGCACACCGGGGAGCTGTTTTTT
>TRBV9|TRBJ2-7|TRBD2|NA
CASSLGLAASYEQYF
TGTGCCAGCAGCCTCGGACTAGCGGCATCCTACGAGCAGTACTTC
>TRBV9|TRBJ2-6|TRBD1|NA
CASSPRQGSGANVLTF
TGTGCCAGCAGCCCCCGACAGGGCTCTGGGGCCAACGTCCTGACTTTC
>TRBV4-1|TRBJ1-3|TRBD1|NA
CASSQDIWTGEVSGNTIYF
TGCGCCAGCAGCCAAGATATCTGGACAGGGGAAGTCTCTGGAAACACCATATATTTT
>TRBV11-2|TRBJ1-3|NA|NA
CASSVTVYSSGNTIYF
TGTGCCAGCAGCGTGACAGTCTATAGCTCTGGAAACACCATATATTTT
>TRBV5-1|TRBJ2-3|TRBD1|NA
CASSSGDRVVDTQYF
TGCGCCAGCAGCTCCGGGGACAGGGTGGTAGATACGCAGTATTTT
>TRBV6-5|TRBJ1-1|NA|NA
CASSYSSKNTEAFF
TGTGCCAGCAGTTACTCTTCCAAGAACACTGAAGCTTTCTTT